The clone carrying this T cell receptor (beta chain) was detected a few times. The antigen is undetermined. The data were taken from a study of read filtering for tumor transcriptome and immune sequencing. Study summary: DNase treatment preceded whole-transcriptome library preparation. RNA-seq yielded only roughly 75 to 1,300 TCR reads, IR-seq about 3.5 to 11 million.

Overall study results and limits: About 77% of IR-seq clonotypes had a single read, yet these held approximately 4% of reads. IR-seq and RNA-seq agreed better without single-read clonotypes.

From roughly 390 ng of RNA, a library with molecular barcoded alpha/delta and beta/gamma adaptors was made. TCRdb called the reads again in MiXCR, with one record for every CDR3 protein. The sample records around 140,000 distinct CDR3 sequences, less than 15% being singletons. Germline V gene sequence: CDR1 SGHVS, CDR2 FQNEAQ. Between the trimmed V and J ends, which lost 5 bases and 6 bases, there was a span of 12 bases. The CDR3 contains 13 residues. The chain carries TRBV7-8 and TRBJ2-3; D is unresolved. Material for sequencing was a population of CD138-negative cells sorted from bone marrow. The sequence was collected from a donor at least 40 years old with multiple myeloma. CDR3 sequence reads: CASSPPGSDTQYF. DNA for the CDR3: TGTGCCAGCAGCCCCCCGGGTTCCGATACGCAGTATTTT.